This T cell receptor beta chain was observed in a study of Ad26.COV2.S vaccination and SARS-CoV-2 variants. Study details: The study gave Ad26.COV2.S intramuscularly, once or twice 56 days apart. Study-wide findings and caveats: Post-vaccination spike-specific CD8+ and CD4+ T cell responses reportedly had substantial breadth. Placebo and vaccine recipients had non-spike TCR breadth that was similar.

The assay was immunoSEQ multiplex PCR, and TCRdb's table has in-frame clones only and misses some. The sample has under 500,000 clones, 92% seen once. Regarding this clone: Its antigen remains unidentified.

The CDR3 loop spans 15 amino acids. Germline V gene data show CDR1 as LGHNA and CDR2 as YSLEER. The germline V and J ends were trimmed by 3 bases and 1 base, with 12 bases remaining between them. Treatment meaning: roughly 20 received Ad26.COV2.S at low or high dose, single or two shots; roughly five received placebo; per-sample allocation not given. Specimens were obtained on day 63 following the first vaccine or placebo injection. This Boston cohort included adults aged 18-55 years. The source of this sequence is a person aged 18 to 65 who received the Ad26.COV2.S COVID-19 vaccine or a placebo. Sequenced here: peripheral blood, sampled in a trial of Ad26.COV2.S vaccine versus placebo. The chain joins TRBV4-3 to TRBJ1-1; D is undetermined. The CDR3 sequence is CASSHRVASNTEAFF. The CDR3 region has the DNA TGCGCCAGCAGCCATAGAGTGGCGTCGAACACTGAAGCTTTCTTT.